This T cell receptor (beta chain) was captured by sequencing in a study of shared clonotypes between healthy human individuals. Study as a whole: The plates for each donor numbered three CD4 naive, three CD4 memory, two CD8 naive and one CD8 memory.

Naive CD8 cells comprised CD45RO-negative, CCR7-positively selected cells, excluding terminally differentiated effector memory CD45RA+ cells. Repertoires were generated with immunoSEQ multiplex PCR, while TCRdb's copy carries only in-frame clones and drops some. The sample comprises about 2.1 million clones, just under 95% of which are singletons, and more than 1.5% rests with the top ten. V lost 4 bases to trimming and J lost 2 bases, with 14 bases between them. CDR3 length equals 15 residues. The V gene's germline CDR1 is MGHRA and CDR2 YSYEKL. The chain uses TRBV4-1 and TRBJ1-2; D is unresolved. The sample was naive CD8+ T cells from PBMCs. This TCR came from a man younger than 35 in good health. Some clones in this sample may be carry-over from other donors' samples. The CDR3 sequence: CASSPGWGENYGYTF. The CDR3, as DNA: TGCGCCAGCAGCCCAGGCTGGGGAGAAAACTATGGCTACACCTTC.